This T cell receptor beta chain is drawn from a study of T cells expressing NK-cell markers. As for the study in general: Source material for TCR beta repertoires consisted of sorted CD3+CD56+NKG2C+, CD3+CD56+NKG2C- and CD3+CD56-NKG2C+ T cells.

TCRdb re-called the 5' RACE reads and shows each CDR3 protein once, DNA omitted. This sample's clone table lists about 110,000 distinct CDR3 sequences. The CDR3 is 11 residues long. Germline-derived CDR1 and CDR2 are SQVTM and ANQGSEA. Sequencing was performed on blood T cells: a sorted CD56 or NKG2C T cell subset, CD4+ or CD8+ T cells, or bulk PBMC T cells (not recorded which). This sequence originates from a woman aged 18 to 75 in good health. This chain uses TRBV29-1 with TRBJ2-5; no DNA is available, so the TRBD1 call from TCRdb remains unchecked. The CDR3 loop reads CSVGPGETQYF. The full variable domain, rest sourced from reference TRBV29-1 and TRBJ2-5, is SAVISQKPSRDICQRGTSLTIQCQVDSQVTMMFWYRQQPGQSLTLIATANQGSEATYESGFVIDKFPISRPNLTFSTLTVSNMSPEDSSIYLCSVGPGETQYFGPGTRLLVL.